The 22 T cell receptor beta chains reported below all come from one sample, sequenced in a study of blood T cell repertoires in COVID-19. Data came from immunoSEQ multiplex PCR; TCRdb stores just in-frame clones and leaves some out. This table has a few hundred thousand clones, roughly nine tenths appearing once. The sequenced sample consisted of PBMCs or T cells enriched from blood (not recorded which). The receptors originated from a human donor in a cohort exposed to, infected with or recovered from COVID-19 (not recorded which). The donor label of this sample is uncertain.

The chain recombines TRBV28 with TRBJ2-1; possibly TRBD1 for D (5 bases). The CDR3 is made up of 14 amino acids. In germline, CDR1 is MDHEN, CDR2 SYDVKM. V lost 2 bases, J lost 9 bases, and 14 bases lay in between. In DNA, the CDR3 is TGTGCCAGCAGTTTACCCAGGGTCGCACCTGAGCAGTTCTTC. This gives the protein CASSLPRVAPEQFF.

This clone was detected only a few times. The chain's CDR3 is CASSQARQEAYGYTF. DNA of the CDR3: TGCGCCAGCAGCCAGGCACGCCAGGAGGCCTATGGCTACACCTTC. This rearrangement joins TRBV4-3 to TRBJ1-2, with unresolved D. The V and J ends lost 3 bases and 4 bases respectively, with 15 bases between them. The CDR3 spans 15 residues. Germline loops: CDR1 LGHNA, CDR2 YSLEER.

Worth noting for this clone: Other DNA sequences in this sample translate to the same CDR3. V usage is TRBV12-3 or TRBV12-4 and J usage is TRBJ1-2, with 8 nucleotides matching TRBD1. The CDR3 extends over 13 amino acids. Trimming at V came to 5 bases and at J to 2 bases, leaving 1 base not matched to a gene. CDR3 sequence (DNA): TGTGCCAGCAGTCGGACAGGGAACTATGGCTACACCTTC. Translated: CASSRTGNYGYTF.

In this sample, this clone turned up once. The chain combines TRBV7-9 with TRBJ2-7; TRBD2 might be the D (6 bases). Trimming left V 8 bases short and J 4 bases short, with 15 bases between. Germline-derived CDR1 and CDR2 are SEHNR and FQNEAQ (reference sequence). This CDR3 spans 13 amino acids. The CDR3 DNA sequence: TGTGCCAGCGGTGGAGGGAGGATTTACGAGCAGTACTTC. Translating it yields CASGGGRIYEQYF. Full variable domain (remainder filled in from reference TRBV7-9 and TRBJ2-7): DTGVSQNPRHKITKRGQNVTFRCDPISEHNRLYWYRQTLGQGPEFLTYFQNEAQLEKSRLLSDRFSAERPKGSFSTLEIQRTEQGDSAMYLCASGGGRIYEQYFGPGTRLTVT.

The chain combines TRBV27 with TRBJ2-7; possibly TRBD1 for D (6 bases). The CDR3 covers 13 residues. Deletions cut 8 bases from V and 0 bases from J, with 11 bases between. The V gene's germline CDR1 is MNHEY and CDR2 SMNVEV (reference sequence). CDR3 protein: CASRLQGSYEQYF. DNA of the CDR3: TGTGCCAGCCGGTTACAGGGCTCCTACGAGCAGTACTTC.

Written as DNA, the CDR3 is TGTGCCAGCAGCCAAGAGGACAGGGGGCGAGATACGCAGTATTTT. Amino acids: CASSQEDRGRDTQYF. This chain joins TRBV4-2 and TRBJ2-3; 11 nucleotides agree with TRBD1. CDR1 is LGHNA, CDR2 YNFKEQ, per germline. This CDR3 comprises 15 residues. V was clipped by 0 bases and J by 5 bases; unmatched bases: 1.

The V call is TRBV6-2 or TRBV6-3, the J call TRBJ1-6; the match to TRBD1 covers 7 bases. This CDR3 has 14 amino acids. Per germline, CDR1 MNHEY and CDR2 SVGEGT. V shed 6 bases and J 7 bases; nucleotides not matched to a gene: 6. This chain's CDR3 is CASSKTGWNSPLHF. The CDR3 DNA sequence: TGTGCCAGCAGCAAGACAGGGTGGAATTCACCCCTCCACTTT.

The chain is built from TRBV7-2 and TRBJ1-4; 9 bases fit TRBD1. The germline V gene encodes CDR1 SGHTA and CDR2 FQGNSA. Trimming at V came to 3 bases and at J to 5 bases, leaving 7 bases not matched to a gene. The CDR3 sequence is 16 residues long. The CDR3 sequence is CASSFLRGTGNEKLFF. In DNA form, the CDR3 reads TGTGCCAGCAGCTTTCTTCGAGGGACAGGGAATGAAAAACTGTTTTTT.

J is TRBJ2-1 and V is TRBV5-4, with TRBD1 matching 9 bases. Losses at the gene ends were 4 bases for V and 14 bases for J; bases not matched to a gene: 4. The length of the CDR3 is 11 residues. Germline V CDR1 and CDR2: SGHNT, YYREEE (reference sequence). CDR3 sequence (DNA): TGTGCCAGCAGCGACAGGGGGGTAAAGTTCTTC. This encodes CASSDRGVKFF.

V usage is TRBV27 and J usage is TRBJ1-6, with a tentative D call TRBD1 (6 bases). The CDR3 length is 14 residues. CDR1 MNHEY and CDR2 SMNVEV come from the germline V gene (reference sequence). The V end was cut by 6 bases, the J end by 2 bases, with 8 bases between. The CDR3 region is CASRRTAYNSPLHF. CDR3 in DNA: TGTGCCAGCAGAAGGACAGCCTATAATTCACCCCTCCACTTT.

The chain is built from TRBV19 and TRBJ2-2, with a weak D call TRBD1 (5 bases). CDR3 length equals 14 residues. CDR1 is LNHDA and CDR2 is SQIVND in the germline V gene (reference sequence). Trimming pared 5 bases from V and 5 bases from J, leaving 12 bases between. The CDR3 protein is CASSQGRVTGELFF. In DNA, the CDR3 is TGTGCCAGTAGTCAAGGCAGGGTAACCGGGGAGCTGTTTTTT.

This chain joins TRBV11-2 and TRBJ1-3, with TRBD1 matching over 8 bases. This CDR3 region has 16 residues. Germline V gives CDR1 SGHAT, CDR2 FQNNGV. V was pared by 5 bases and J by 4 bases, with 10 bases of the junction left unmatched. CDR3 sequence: CASSPIPRDRGNTIYF. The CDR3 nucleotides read TGTGCCAGCAGCCCCATCCCGCGGGACAGGGGAAACACCATATATTTT.

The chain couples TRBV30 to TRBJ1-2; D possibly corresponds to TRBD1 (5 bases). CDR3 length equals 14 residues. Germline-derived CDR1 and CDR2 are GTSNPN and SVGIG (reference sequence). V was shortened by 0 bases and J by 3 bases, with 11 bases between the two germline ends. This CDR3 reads CAWSVGTGDYGYTF. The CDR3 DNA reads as TGTGCCTGGAGTGTAGGTACAGGAGACTATGGCTACACCTTC.

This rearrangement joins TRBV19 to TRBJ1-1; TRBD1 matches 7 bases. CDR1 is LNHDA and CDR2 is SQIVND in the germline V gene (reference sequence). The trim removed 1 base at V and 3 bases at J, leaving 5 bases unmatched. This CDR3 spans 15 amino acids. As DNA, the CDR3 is TGTGCCAGTAGTATAGTAACAGGGGCCGACACTGAAGCTTTCTTT. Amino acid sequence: CASSIVTGADTEAFF.

The DNA for the CDR3 is TGTGCCAGCAGCTTCGGACAGAGCCTCAATGAGCAGTTCTTC. It translates to CASSFGQSLNEQFF. The chain combines TRBV5-6 with TRBJ2-1, with a possible D match to TRBD1 (6 bases). The germline V gene encodes CDR1 SGHDT and CDR2 YYEEEE. The CDR3 covers 14 residues. Trimming took 2 bases from V and 6 from J, leaving 12 bases between them.

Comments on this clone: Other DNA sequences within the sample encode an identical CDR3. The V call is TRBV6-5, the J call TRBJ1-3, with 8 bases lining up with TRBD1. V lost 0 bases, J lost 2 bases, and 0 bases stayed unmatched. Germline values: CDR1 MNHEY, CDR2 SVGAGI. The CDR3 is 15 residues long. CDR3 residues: CASSYSDRAGNTIYF. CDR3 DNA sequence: TGTGCCAGCAGTTACTCGGACAGGGCTGGAAACACCATATATTTT.

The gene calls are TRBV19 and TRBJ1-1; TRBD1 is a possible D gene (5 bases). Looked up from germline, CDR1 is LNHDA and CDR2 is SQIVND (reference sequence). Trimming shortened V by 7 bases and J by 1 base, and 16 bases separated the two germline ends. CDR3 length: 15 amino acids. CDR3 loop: CASTSLGGSNTEAFF. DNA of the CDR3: TGTGCCAGTACCTCACTCGGGGGGTCGAACACTGAAGCTTTCTTT.

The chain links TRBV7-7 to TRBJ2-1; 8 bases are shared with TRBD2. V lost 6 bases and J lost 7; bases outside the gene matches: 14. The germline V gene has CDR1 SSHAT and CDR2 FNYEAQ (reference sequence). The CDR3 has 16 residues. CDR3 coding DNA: TGTGCCAGCAGTGTAGACGGGACTAGTCGGCCAAATGAGCAGTTCTTC. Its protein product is CASSVDGTSRPNEQFF.

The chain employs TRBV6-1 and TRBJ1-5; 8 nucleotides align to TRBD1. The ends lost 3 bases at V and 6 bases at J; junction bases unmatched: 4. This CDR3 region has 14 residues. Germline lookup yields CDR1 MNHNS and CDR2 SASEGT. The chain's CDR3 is CASSDTGGSQPQHF. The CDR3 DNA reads TGTGCCAGCAGTGATACAGGGGGAAGTCAGCCCCAGCATTTT.

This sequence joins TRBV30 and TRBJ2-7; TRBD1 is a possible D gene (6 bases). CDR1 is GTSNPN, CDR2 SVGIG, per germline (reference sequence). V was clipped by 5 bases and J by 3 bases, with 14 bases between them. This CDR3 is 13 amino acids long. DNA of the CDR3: TGTGCCTGGGGCGACAGGAACTTCTACGAGCAGTACTTC. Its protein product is CAWGDRNFYEQYF. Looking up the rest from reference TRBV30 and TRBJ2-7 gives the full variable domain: SQTIHQWPATLVQPVGSPLSLECTVEGTSNPNLYWYRQAAGRGLQLLFYSVGIGQISSEVPQNLSASRPQDRQFILSSKKLLLSDSGFYLCAWGDRNFYEQYFGPGTRLTVT.

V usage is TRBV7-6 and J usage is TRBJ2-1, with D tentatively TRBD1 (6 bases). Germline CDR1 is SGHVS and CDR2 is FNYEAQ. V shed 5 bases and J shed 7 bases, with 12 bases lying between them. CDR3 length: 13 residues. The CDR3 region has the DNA TGTGCCAGCAGCCAGAGGGGGACGAATGAGCAGTTCTTC. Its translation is CASSQRGTNEQFF.

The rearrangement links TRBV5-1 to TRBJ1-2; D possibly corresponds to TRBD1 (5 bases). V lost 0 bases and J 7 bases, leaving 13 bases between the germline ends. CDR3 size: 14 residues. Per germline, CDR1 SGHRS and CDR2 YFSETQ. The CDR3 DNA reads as TGCGCCAGCAGCTTGGCGCGGGGACGGGGTGGCTACACCTTC. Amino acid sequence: CASSLARGRGGYTF. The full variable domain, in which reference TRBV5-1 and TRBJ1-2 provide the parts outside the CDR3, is KAGVTQTPRYLIKTRGQQVTLSCSPISGHRSVSWYQQTPGQGLQFLFEYFSETQRNKGNFPGRFSGRQFSNSRSEMNVSTLELGDSALYLCASSLARGRGGYTFGSGTRLTVV.